This T cell receptor (beta chain) is from a study of T cell responses to AZD1222 COVID-19 vaccine. Study overall: Doses given second, at about 4 or about 12 weeks, were pooled. Study-level points and caveats: Distributed over spike, vaccine-associated CD4 TCRs predominated at 160-218 and 743-854. None of the repertoires were sampled until the peak T cell response had passed.

Libraries were prepared by immunoSEQ multiplex PCR; TCRdb keeps only in-frame clonotypes and omits some of them. The sample includes roughly 120,000 clones, approximately 88% of them seen just once. About this clone itself: The antigen is undetermined.

Trimming shortened V by 0 bases and J by 7 bases, and 19 bases separated the two germline ends. The CDR3 totals 16 residues. In germline, CDR1 is MNHEY, CDR2 SVGAGI. This clonotype was obtained from an adult in good health. Sequences were derived from peripheral blood, sampled on day 0 of AZD1222 vaccination. V and J are TRBV6-5 and TRBJ2-7; no firm D call. This CDR3 is CASSYSTLPTLGEQYF. In DNA form, the CDR3 reads TGTGCCAGCAGTTACTCGACGTTGCCTACGCTGGGTGAGCAGTACTTC.